Following are 27 T cell receptor beta chains from one sample sequenced in a study of T cells after yellow fever vaccination (dated by TCRdb to the late 2010s). The treatment or condition tag for this specimen amounts to: live attenuated yellow fever vaccine strain. Library prep was done by 5' RACE. Sequenced using an Illumina NovaSeq 6000. Starting from the raw public reads, TCRdb applied fastp trimming at Q25, assembled clones with MiXCR and retained in-frame beta chains. Each entry is one CDR3 protein sequence, shown with its most common DNA and genes. Across this sample there are about 210,000 distinct CDR3 sequences, with about 3% seen only once. Approximately 3.5% of the sample belongs to the ten largest clones. Sequencing was performed on CD4+ T cells sorted from PBMCs, taken 10 days after the yellow fever booster vaccination. The receptors come from a young man who received the YFV17D yellow fever vaccine.

The table lists this clonotype with many counts. The V gene is TRBV7-2, the J gene TRBJ2-7; TRBD1 is a possible D gene (7 bases). Per germline, CDR1 SGHTA and CDR2 FQGNSA. Trimming removed 5 bases at V and 3 bases at J, with 8 bases between. The CDR3 has 12 residues. As DNA, the CDR3 is TGTGCCAGCAGCCAGGGGGGCTACGAGCAGTACTTC. Translated: CASSQGGYEQYF. Supplemented by reference TRBV7-2 and TRBJ2-7, the full variable domain reads GAGVSQSPSNKVTEKGKDVELRCDPISGHTALYWYRQSLGQGLEFLIYFQGNSAPDKSGLPSDRFSAERTGGSVSTLTIQRTQQEDSAVYLCASSQGGYEQYFGPGTRLTVT.

The V call is TRBV28, the J call TRBJ2-7; D is unclear. V lost 4 bases to trimming and J lost 4 bases, with 11 bases between them. This CDR3 spans 13 amino acids. The germline V gene encodes CDR1 MDHEN and CDR2 SYDVKM. CDR3 nucleotide sequence: TGTGCCAGCAGTTCCATCGACATTTACGAGCAGTACGTC. Amino acid sequence: CASSSIDIYEQYV.

This clonotype appeared a few times. The chain links TRBV5-6 to TRBJ2-3; the match to TRBD1 covers 9 bases. CDR1 is SGHDT and CDR2 is YYEEEE in the germline V gene. This CDR3 spans 15 amino acids. V gave up 2 bases and J gave up 3 bases; unmatched junction bases: 4. CDR3 protein: CASSLTGQGTDTQYF. CDR3 sequence (DNA): TGTGCCAGCAGCTTAACGGGACAGGGAACAGATACGCAGTATTTT.

This clonotype was counted ten times or more. The chain couples TRBV5-1 to TRBJ2-5; D uncertain. The V end lost 2 bases, the J end lost 5 bases, and 7 bases lay between the germline ends. Per the germline V gene, CDR1 is SGHRS and CDR2 is YFSETQ. This CDR3 region has 12 residues. In nucleotides, the CDR3 is TGCGCCAGCAGCTTTGGTATGGAGACCCAGTACTTC. This codes for CASSFGMETQYF. The full variable domain, with the rest looked up from reference TRBV5-1 and TRBJ2-5, is KAGVTQTPRYLIKTRGQQVTLSCSPISGHRSVSWYQQTPGQGLQFLFEYFSETQRNKGNFPGRFSGRQFSNSRSEMNVSTLELGDSALYLCASSFGMETQYFGPGTRLLVL.

This clonotype turned up a few times. This chain joins TRBV7-3 and TRBJ2-7; D gene ambiguous. The CDR3 contains 12 residues. The V end lost 5 bases, the J end lost 7 bases, and 12 bases lay between the germline ends. Germline CDR1 SGHTA, CDR2 FQGTGA. CDR3 in amino acids: CASSPASGEQYF. The CDR3 DNA reads TGTGCCAGCAGCCCCGCGAGTGGGGAGCAGTACTTC.

This clonotype showed up just a few times. The CDR3 loop reads CAIRGQRGQYEQYF. In DNA, the CDR3 is TGTGCCATCAGGGGCCAGCGGGGGCAATACGAGCAGTACTTC. This chain uses TRBV10-3 with TRBJ2-7; 8 nucleotides match TRBD2. J was trimmed by 4 bases and V by 6 bases; bases with no gene match: 8. This CDR3 is 14 amino acids long. Germline V gives CDR1 ENHRY, CDR2 SYGVKD.

This clonotype has at least ten counts. Sequence at one end of the junction differs from germline and may be a read error. The gene calls are TRBV7-7 and TRBJ2-1; 7 nucleotides align to TRBD1. Germline V gene data show CDR1 as SSHAT and CDR2 as FNYEAQ (reference sequence). This CDR3 has 13 residues. Here the CDR3 DNA reads TGTGCTAGCAGCTTAGGTGGACAGGCTGAGCAGTTCTTC. Translated: CASSLGGQAEQFF.

The J gene is TRBJ2-1, the V gene TRBV12-3 or TRBV12-4; D gene uncertain. V was shortened by 7 bases and J by 7 bases, with 8 bases between the two germline ends. The CDR3 has 11 residues. The CDR3 DNA reads as TGTGCCAGCACCTATCGGAATGAGCAGTTCTTC. This translates into CASTYRNEQFF.

The J gene is TRBJ1-3, the V gene TRBV5-5; no clear D gene. Germline lookup yields CDR1 SGHKS and CDR2 YYEKEE (reference sequence). The V end lost 0 bases, the J end lost 2 bases, and 9 bases lay between the germline ends. There are 15 residues in the CDR3. CDR3 residues: CASSLGIGPGNTIYF. The CDR3 nucleotides read TGTGCCAGCAGCTTGGGAATAGGACCTGGAAACACCATATATTTT. The variable domain in full, completed from reference TRBV5-5 and TRBJ1-3, reads DAGVTQSPTHLIKTRGQQVTLRCSPISGHKSVSWYQQVLGQGPQFIFQYYEKEERGRGNFPDRFSARQFPNYSSELNVNALLLGDSALYLCASSLGIGPGNTIYFGEGSWLTVV.

This clonotype was seen a few times. The gene calls are TRBV13 and TRBJ2-7, with D maybe TRBD2 (5 bases). Trimming took off 2 bases at V and 1 base at J, with 12 bases between the two ends. The CDR3 covers 15 residues. Germline CDR1 is PRHDT and CDR2 is FYEKMQ (reference sequence). This CDR3 reads CASSLRFGVSYEQYF. CDR3 nucleotide sequence: TGTGCCAGCAGCTTACGGTTCGGGGTTTCCTACGAGCAGTACTTC.

The chain uses TRBV5-1 and TRBJ2-1; 9 positions agree with TRBD1. J lost 7 bases, V lost 0 bases, and 8 bases had no gene match. Germline assignment: CDR1 SGHRS and CDR2 YFSETQ. This CDR3 has 16 amino acids. CDR3 sequence: CASSLVTGTGWNEQFF. DNA for the CDR3: TGCGCCAGCAGCTTGGTAACCGGGACAGGGTGGAATGAGCAGTTCTTC.

This clonotype was recorded many times. J is TRBJ1-2 and V is TRBV5-1; no clear D. Germline V gene sequence: CDR1 SGHRS, CDR2 YFSETQ. The CDR3 runs 14 residues. V lost 0 bases to trimming and J lost 8 bases, with 14 bases between them. The CDR3 DNA sequence: TGCGCCAGCAGCTTGGGTCCACGTCAGGAGGGCTACACCTTC. Protein: CASSLGPRQEGYTF.

Ten or more counts support this clonotype. The chain uses TRBV9 and TRBJ2-2, with TRBD2 identical over 7 bases. This CDR3 comprises 15 residues. The germline V gene has CDR1 SGDLS and CDR2 YYNGEE. Trimming cost V 3 bases and J 0 bases; bases outside gene matches: 2. The CDR3 nucleotides are TGTGCCAGCAGCGATCGGGGGGCGAACACCGGGGAGCTGTTTTTT. Protein product: CASSDRGANTGELFF.

This clonotype was seen ten or more times. The V call is TRBV20-1, the J call TRBJ1-2, with D possibly being TRBD1 (6 bases). Trimming removed 2 bases at V and 1 base at J, with 11 bases between. Germline assignment: CDR1 DFQATT and CDR2 SNEGSKA (reference sequence). The CDR3 covers 14 residues. For the CDR3, the DNA is TGCAGTGCTAGATCTATGGGACATAACTATGGCTACACCTTC. Its translation is CSARSMGHNYGYTF.

This clonotype was counted ten times or more. V and J are TRBV11-2 and TRBJ1-1; no firm D call. The CDR3 is made up of 14 amino acids. V lost 2 bases, J lost 1 base, and 8 bases lay in between. CDR1 and CDR2 from the germline V gene are SGHAT and FQNNGV. In nucleotides, the CDR3 is TGTGCCAGCAGCTTAAGTACAGCGAACACTGAAGCTTTCTTT. Its translation: CASSLSTANTEAFF.

This clonotype was detected ten times or more. The chain combines TRBV11-3 with TRBJ2-1, with D unresolved. CDR1 SGHNT and CDR2 YENEEA come from the germline V gene. The CDR3 length is 13 residues. With 5 bases removed from V and 1 base from J, the gap between germline ends came to 6 bases. The CDR3: CASSPRSYNEQFF. CDR3 in DNA: TGTGCCAGCAGCCCGCGGTCCTACAATGAGCAGTTCTTC.

This clonotype has at least ten counts. V gene TRBV7-6 combines with J gene TRBJ2-7; 7 bases are shared with TRBD1. The CDR3 contains 13 residues. CDR1 is SGHVS, CDR2 FNYEAQ, per germline. Trimming cost V 5 bases and J 4 bases; bases outside gene matches: 5. CDR3 sequence: CASSRTGDYEQYV. The DNA for the CDR3 is TGTGCCAGCAGCAGGACAGGAGATTACGAGCAGTACGTC.

This clonotype was detected only a few times. The chain joins TRBV5-1 to TRBJ2-1; 10 positions agree with TRBD2. Germline CDR1 and CDR2: SGHRS and YFSETQ. The CDR3 is 18 amino acids. Germline trimming cut 0 bases from V and 2 bases from J; bases unmatched to any gene: 8. CDR3 protein: CASSLGSRTSGPYNEQFF. In DNA, the CDR3 is TGCGCCAGCAGCTTGGGCTCGAGGACTAGCGGACCCTACAATGAGCAGTTCTTC.

The chain couples TRBV4-2 to TRBJ2-2, with 8 bases matching TRBD1. The CDR3 contains 15 residues. Germline trimming cut 4 bases from V and 4 bases from J; bases unmatched to any gene: 5. Germline V gene sequence: CDR1 LGHNA, CDR2 YNFKEQ. In DNA, the CDR3 is TGTGCCAGCAGCCTGACAGGGGTGGGCACCGGGGAGCTGTTTTTT. This translates into CASSLTGVGTGELFF.

This clonotype was seen ten or more times. The J gene is TRBJ2-5, the V gene TRBV7-6; D not resolved. V was cut by 4 bases and J by 3 bases, with 9 bases left in between. CDR1 SGHVS and CDR2 FNYEAQ come from the germline V gene. CDR3 length: 13 residues. CDR3 sequence: CASSSLLEETQYF. The CDR3 DNA is TGTGCCAGCAGCTCCCTCTTGGAAGAGACCCAGTACTTC. The whole variable domain, filled in from reference TRBV7-6 and TRBJ2-5, reads GAGVSQSPRYKVTKRGQDVALRCDPISGHVSLYWYRQALGQGPEFLTYFNYEAQQDKSGLPNDRFSAERPEGSISTLTIQRTEQRDSAMYRCASSSLLEETQYFGPGTRLLVL.

This clonotype was seen many times. This rearrangement joins TRBV6-2 or TRBV6-3 to TRBJ1-1, with unresolved D. V was trimmed by 2 bases and J by 1 base, leaving 14 bases between them. The CDR3 is made up of 16 amino acids. CDR1 and CDR2 (germline): MNHEY, SVGEGT. CDR3: CASSYIPARRNTEAFF. CDR3 coding DNA: TGTGCCAGCAGTTACATCCCCGCCAGGAGGAACACTGAAGCTTTCTTT.

In this sample, this clonotype turned up many times. The rearrangement joins TRBV7-2 to TRBJ2-1; perhaps TRBD1 as D (5 bases). Looked up from germline, CDR1 is SGHTA and CDR2 is FQGNSA. Trimming left V 5 bases short and J 7 bases short, with 21 bases between. The CDR3 extends over 16 amino acids. CDR3 sequence: CASSARAQGLSNEQFF. Here the CDR3 DNA reads TGTGCCAGCAGCGCCCGGGCGCAGGGCCTATCAAATGAGCAGTTCTTC.

The chain joins TRBV25-1 to TRBJ1-2; D ambiguous. The V gene's germline CDR1 is MGHDK and CDR2 SYGVNS. The CDR3 totals 12 residues. V was pared by 1 base and J by 8 bases, with 8 bases between. Here the CDR3 DNA reads TGTGCCAGCAGTGAATCTCGGTACGGCTACACCTTC. Translated: CASSESRYGYTF.

The sample holds a few counts of this clonotype. This CDR3 reads CASSPRVEGGTGELFF. The CDR3 nucleotides read TGCGCCAGCAGCCCCCGGGTGGAAGGGGGAACCGGGGAGCTGTTTTTT. V gene TRBV4-3 combines with J gene TRBJ2-2; D is perhaps TRBD1 (6 bases). Per germline, CDR1 LGHNA and CDR2 YSLEER. V was clipped by 4 bases and J by 5 bases, with 17 bases between them. CDR3 length: 16 amino acids.

This clonotype was counted at least ten times. The V gene is TRBV4-2, the J gene TRBJ1-1; D uncertain. The CDR3 is 11 residues long. Between the trimmed V and J ends, which lost 1 base and 10 bases, there was a span of 7 bases. In germline, CDR1 is LGHNA, CDR2 YNFKEQ. Written as DNA, the CDR3 is TGTGCCAGCAGCCAAGGAAAGGGAGCTTTCTTT. This encodes CASSQGKGAFF.

This clonotype was seen at least ten times. The rearrangement links TRBV12-3 or TRBV12-4 to TRBJ1-2; no firm D call. Trimming cost V 5 bases and J 4 bases, with 17 bases left between them. CDR3 length: 15 amino acids. The DNA of the CDR3 is TGTGCCAGCAGTCCCCAATCCGGACCGGCCTATGGCTACACCTTC. Its translation is CASSPQSGPAYGYTF.

This clonotype was detected ten times or more. The V call is TRBV7-9, the J call TRBJ2-3; TRBD2 matches at 10 bases. The CDR3 extends over 16 amino acids. Germline CDR1 and CDR2: SEHNR and FQNEAQ (reference sequence). The trim removed 0 bases at V and 4 bases at J, leaving 4 bases unmatched. CDR3 DNA: TGTGCCAGCAGCTTAGCGATGCTAGCGGGGGCAGATACGCAGTATTTT. Protein: CASSLAMLAGADTQYF.